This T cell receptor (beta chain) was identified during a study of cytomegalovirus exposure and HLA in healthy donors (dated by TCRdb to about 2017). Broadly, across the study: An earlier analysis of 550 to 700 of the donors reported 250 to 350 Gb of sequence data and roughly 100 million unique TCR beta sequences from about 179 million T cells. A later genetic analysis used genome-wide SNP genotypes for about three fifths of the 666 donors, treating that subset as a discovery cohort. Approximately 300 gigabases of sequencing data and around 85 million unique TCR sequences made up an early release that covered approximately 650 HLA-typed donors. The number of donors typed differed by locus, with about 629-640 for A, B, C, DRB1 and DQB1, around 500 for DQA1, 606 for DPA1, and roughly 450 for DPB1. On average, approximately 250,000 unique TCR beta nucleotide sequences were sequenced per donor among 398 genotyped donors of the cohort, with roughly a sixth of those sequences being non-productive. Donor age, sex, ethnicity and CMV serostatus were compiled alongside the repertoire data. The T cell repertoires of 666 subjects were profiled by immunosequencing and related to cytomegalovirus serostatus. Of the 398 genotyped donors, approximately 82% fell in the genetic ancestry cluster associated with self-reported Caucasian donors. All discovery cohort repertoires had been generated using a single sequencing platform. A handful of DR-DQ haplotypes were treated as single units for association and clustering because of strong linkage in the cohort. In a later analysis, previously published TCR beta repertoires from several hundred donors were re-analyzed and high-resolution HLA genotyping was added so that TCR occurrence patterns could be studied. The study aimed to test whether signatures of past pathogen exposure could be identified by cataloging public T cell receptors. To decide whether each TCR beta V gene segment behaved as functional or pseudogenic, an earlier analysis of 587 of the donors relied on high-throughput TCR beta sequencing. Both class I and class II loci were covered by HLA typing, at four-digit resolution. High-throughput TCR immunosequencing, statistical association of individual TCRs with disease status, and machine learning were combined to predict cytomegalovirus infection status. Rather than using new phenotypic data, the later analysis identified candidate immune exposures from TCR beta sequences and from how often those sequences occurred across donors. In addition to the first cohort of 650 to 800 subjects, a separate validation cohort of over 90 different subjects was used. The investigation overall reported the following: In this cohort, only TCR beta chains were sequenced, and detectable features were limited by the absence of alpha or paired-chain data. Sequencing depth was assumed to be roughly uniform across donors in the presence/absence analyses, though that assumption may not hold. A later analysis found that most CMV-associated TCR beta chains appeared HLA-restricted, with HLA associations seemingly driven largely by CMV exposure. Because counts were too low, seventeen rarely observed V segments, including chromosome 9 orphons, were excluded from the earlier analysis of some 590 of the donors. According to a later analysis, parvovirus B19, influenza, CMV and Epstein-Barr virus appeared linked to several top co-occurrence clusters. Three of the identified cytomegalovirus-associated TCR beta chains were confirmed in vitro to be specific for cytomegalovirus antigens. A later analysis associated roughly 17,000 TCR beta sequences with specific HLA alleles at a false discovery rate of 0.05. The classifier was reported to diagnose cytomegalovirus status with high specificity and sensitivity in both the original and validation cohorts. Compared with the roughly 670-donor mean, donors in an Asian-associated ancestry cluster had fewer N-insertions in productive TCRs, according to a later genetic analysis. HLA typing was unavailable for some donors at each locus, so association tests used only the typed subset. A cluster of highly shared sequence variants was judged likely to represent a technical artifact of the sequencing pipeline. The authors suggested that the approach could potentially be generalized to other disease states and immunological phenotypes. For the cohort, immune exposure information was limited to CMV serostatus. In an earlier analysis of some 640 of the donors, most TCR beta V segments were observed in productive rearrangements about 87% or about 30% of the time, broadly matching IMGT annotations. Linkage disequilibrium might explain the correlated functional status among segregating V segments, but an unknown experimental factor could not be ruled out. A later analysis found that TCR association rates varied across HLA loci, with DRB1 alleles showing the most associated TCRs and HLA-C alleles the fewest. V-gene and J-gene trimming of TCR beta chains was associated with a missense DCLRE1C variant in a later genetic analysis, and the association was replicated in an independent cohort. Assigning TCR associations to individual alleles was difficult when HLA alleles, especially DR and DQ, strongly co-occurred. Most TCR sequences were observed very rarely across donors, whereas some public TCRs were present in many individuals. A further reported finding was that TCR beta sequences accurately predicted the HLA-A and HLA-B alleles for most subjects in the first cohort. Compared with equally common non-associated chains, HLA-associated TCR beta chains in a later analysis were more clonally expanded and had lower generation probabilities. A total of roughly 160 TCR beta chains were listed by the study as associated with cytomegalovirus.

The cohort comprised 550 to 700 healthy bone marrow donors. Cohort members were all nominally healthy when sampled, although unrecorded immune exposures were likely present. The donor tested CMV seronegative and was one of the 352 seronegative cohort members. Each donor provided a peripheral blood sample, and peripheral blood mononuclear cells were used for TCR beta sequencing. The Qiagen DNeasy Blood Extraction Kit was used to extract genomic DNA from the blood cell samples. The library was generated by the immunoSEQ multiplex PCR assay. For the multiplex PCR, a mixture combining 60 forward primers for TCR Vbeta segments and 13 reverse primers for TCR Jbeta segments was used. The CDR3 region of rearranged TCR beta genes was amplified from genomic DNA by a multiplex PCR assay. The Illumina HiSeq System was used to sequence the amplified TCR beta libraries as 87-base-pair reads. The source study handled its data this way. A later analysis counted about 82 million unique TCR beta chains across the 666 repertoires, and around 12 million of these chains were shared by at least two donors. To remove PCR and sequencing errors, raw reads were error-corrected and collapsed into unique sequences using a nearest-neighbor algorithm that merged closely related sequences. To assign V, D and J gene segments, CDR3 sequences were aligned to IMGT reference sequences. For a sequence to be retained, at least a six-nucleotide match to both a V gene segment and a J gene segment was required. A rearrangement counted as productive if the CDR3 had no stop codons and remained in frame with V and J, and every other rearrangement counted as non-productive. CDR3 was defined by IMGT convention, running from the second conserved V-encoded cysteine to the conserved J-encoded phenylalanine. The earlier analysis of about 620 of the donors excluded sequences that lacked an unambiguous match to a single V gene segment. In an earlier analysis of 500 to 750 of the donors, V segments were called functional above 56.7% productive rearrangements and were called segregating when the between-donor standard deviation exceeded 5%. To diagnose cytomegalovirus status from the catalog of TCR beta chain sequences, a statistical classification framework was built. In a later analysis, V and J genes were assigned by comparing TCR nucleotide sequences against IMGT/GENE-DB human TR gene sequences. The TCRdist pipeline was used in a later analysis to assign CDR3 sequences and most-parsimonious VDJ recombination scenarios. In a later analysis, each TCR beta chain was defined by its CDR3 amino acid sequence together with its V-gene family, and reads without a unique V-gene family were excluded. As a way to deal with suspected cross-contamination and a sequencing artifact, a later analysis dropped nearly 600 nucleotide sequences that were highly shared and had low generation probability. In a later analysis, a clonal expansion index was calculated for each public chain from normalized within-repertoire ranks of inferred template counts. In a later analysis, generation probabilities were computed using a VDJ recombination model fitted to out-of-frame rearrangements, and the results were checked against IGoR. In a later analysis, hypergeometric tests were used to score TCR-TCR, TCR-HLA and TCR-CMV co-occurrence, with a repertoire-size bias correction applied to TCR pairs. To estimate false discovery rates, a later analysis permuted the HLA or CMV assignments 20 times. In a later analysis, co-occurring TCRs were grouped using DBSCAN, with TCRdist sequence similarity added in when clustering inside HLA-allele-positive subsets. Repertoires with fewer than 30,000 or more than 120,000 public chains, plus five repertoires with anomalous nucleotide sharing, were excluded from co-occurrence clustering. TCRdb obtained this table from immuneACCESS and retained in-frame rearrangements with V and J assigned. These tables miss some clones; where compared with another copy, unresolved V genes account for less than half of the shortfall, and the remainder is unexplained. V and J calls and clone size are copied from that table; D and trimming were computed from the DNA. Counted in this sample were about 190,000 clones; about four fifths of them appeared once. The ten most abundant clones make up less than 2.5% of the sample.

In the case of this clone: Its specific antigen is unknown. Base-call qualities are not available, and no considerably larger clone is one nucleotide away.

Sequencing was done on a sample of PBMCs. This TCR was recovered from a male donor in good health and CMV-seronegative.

The CDR3 protein: CSYRGGGGYTF. The nucleotides are TGCAGTTACAGGGGAGGCGGTGGCTACACCTTC. This chain joins TRBV20-1 to TRBJ1-2, and 7 junctional nucleotides match TRBD1. Germline trimming amounts to 8 bases on V and 7 bases on J, with 7 as the count of junction bases outside the gene matches. The CDR3, from cysteine to phenylalanine, totals 11 residues. The only DNA kept is the CDR3, 33 bases in frame from the first base. CDR1 and CDR2 are read off the germline V gene (reference sequence) as DFQATT and SNEGSKA.